The T cell receptor (beta chain) described here comes from a study of T cell repertoires in cytomegalovirus infection. For the study at large: CMV epitopes in the study were HLA-C-restricted (recently identified) and HLA-B-restricted (well studied).

TCRdb independently ran MiXCR on the reads; one entry per CDR3 protein. Altogether some 310,000 distinct CDR3 sequences are present, just under 25% being singletons, with the ten largest covering approximately 12%. With V trimmed by 2 bases and J by 2 bases, 3 bases remained unmatched. The V gene's germline CDR1 is SGHVS and CDR2 FNYEAQ. The CDR3 extends over 16 amino acids. As for this clonotype: Antigen unknown.

This chain joins TRBV7-6 and TRBJ2-1, with TRBD2 matching over 10 bases. The TCR sequence derives from a human donor in good health (CMV status not recorded). Some clones in this sample may be carry-over from other donors' samples. The material sequenced was cultured PBMCs, taken from culture after CMV antigen stimulation. This CDR3 reads CASSLSSGSPYNEQFF. The CDR3 nucleotides read TGTGCCAGCAGCTTATCTAGCGGGAGCCCCTACAATGAGCAGTTCTTC. Using reference TRBV7-6 and TRBJ2-1 for the parts outside the CDR3, the full variable domain is GAGVSQSPRYKVTKRGQDVALRCDPISGHVSLYWYRQALGQGPEFLTYFNYEAQQDKSGLPNDRFSAERPEGSISTLTIQRTEQRDSAMYRCASSLSSGSPYNEQFFGPGTRLTVL.